This note documents a single T cell receptor (beta chain) sequence. Its antigen is currently not known. No clone much larger than this one lies a single base away; base qualities are absent. V is reduced by 2 bases and J by 4 bases, leaving a spacing of 8 bases between them. The CDR3, from cysteine to phenylalanine, totals 13 residues. The read is trimmed to its CDR3 DNA, 39 bases read in frame from base 1. Looking up the germline V gene yields CDR1 MNHNS and CDR2 SASEGT. This sample was taken from a study of blood T cell repertoires in COVID-19 (dated by TCRdb to the early 2020s). In the study overall: Samples from collaborators originated in the United States, Italy and Spain and spanned both the acute and convalescent phases of COVID-19. The dataset comprised deeply sampled blood TCRbeta repertoires from subjects exposed to, actively infected with, or recovered from COVID-19. The repertoires were released in a freely available public database intended as a resource for research on the immune response to SARS-CoV-2. The prospective study material was composed of cDNA or gDNA derived from T cells, B-cell-depleted T cells, or PBMCs. Where HLA class I and class II types were available, the types were taken from metadata supplied by the sample provider, not from assay-based typing. The sample metadata nearly always contained a de-identified subject ID, COVID-19 status, age in years and sex. Samples were obtained from the ongoing ImmuneRACE study (first 160 participants) and from over 1,000 subjects provided by 6 global collaborators.

TCRbeta CDR3 regions were amplified from genomic DNA using the immunoSEQ Assay, a bias-controlled multiplex PCR. The authors processed their data as follows. The number of nucleated cells in each sample was estimated by amplification of reference gene primers within the assay. To quantify the absolute abundance of each unique TCRbeta CDR3 rearrangement, sequence reads were collapsed and filtered. For each sample, productive Simpson clonality was calculated as the square root of Simpson's diversity index over productive rearrangements. Here the immuneACCESS table is served through TCRdb, limited to in-frame sequences with V and J called. Missing clones are a known gap in these copies; in checked studies unresolved V genes cover under half, and the rest lacks a known reason. V, J and clone size are taken as reported in that table, and D and trimming were inferred from the DNA itself. The table for this sample lists 100,000 to 150,000 clones; about 85% of them were counted only once. The ten largest account for 3.2% of the sample.

One collaborating source in Seattle enrolled patients while the patients were actively infected and followed the patients over time throughout the course of disease. Whole blood was collected in K2EDTA tubes by collaborating institutions according to the institutions' own protocols. For TCRbeta analysis, collaborators shipped samples as frozen whole blood, isolated PBMCs, or DNA extracted from either of those sample types. The full study reports these points: The quantity of clinical and demographic metadata differed by source and by participant and was supplied without curation.

Sequencing was done on a sample of peripheral blood. The TCR comes from an elderly woman with COVID-19, enrolled during active disease. Recombination connected TRBV6-1 to TRBJ1-2; the D gene is not confidently resolved. The DNA sequence is TGTGCCAGCAGTGAATCCGCTAGCTATGGCTACACCTTC. Its protein reads: CASSESASYGYTF.